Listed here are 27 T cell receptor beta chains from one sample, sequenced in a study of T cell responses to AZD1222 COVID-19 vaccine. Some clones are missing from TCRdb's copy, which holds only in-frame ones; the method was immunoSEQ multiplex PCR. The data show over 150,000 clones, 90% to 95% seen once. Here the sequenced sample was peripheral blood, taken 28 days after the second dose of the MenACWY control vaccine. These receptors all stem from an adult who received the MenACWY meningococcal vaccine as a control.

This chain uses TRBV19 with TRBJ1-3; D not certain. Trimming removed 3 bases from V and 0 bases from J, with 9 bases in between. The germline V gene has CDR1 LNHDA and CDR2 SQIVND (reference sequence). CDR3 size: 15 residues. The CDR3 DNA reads TGTGCCAGTAGTATTTCGGCTTACTCTGGAAACACCATATATTTT. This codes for CASSISAYSGNTIYF.

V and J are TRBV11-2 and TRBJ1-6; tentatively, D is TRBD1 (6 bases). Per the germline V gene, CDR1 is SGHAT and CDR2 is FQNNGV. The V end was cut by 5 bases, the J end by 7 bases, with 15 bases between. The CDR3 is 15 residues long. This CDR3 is CASSIHRGGNSPLHF. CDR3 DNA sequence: TGTGCCAGCAGCATCCATAGGGGGGGCAATTCACCCCTCCACTTT.

Here the CDR3 DNA reads TGTGCCAGCAGCCCGAGACAGACCTACTCTGGAAACACCATATATTTT. This sequence encodes CASSPRQTYSGNTIYF. The J gene is TRBJ1-3, the V gene TRBV2; TRBD1 might be the D (5 bases). The CDR3 consists of 16 residues. V was clipped by 6 bases and J by 0 bases, with 15 bases between them. Germline V lookup: CDR1 SNHLY, CDR2 FYNNEI. Full variable domain (remainder filled in from reference TRBV2 and TRBJ1-3): EPEVTQTPSHQVTQMGQEVILRCVPISNHLYFYWYRQILGQKVEFLVSFYNNEISEKSEIFDDQFSVERPDGSNFTLKIRSTKLEDSAMYFCASSPRQTYSGNTIYFGEGSWLTVV.

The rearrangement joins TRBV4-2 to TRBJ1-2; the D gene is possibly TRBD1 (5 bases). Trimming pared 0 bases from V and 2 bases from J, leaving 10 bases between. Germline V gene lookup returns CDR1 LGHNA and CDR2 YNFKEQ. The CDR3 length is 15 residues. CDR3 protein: CASSQDRDPNYGYTF. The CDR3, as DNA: TGTGCCAGCAGCCAAGATAGGGACCCCAACTATGGCTACACCTTC.

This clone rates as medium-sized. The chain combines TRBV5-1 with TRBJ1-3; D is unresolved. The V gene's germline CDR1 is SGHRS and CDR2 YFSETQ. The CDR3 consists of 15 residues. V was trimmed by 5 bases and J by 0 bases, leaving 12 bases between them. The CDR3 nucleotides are TGCGCCAGCAGATATGGGTCGTACTCTGGAAACACCATATATTTT. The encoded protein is CASRYGSYSGNTIYF.

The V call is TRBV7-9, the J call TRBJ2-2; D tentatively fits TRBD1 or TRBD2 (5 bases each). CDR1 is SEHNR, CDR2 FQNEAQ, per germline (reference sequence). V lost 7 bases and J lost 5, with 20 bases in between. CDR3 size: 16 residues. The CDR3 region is CASTPGAGSVTGELFF. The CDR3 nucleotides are TGTGCCAGCACCCCTGGGGCAGGGAGCGTAACCGGGGAGCTGTTTTTT.

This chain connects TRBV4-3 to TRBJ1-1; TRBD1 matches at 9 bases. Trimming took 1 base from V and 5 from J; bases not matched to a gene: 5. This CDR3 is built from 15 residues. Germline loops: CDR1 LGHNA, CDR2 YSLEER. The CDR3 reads CASSQADRGGTEAFF. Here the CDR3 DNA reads TGCGCCAGCAGCCAAGCTGACAGGGGGGGGACTGAAGCTTTCTTT.

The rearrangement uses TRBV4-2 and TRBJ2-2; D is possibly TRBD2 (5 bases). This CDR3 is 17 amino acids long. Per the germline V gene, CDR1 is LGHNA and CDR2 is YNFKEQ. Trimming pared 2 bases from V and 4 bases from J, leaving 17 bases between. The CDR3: CASSQKKGETPTGELFF. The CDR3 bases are TGTGCCAGCAGCCAAAAAAAGGGAGAGACTCCCACCGGGGAGCTGTTTTTT.

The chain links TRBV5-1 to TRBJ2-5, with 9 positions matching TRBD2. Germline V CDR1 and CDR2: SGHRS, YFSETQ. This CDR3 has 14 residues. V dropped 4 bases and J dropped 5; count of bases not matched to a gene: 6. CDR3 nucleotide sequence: TGCGCCAGCAGCCCTCTAGCGGGGACGGAGACCCAGTACTTC. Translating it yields CASSPLAGTETQYF.

The CDR3 here is CASSQNRGRLLNEQFF. The CDR3 nucleotides are TGCGCCAGCAGCCAAAACAGGGGGCGCCTATTAAATGAGCAGTTCTTC. The chain has TRBV4-1 and TRBJ2-1; TRBD1 aligns across 9 bases. This CDR3 has 16 residues. Per the germline V gene, CDR1 is MGHRA and CDR2 is YSYEKL. Trimming removed 2 bases from V and 7 bases from J; junction bases left unmatched: 9.

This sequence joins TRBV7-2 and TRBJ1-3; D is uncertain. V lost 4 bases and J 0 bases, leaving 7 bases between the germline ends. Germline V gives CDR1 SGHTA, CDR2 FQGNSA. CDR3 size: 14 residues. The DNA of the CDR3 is TGTGCCAGCAGCTGGGATAACTCTGGAAACACCATATATTTT. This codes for CASSWDNSGNTIYF.

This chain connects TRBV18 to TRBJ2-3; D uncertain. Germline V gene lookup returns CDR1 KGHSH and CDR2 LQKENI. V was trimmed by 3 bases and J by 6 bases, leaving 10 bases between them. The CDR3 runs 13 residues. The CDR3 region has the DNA TGTGCCAGCTCACCCCCTGCTGAGGATACGCAGTATTTT. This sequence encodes CASSPPAEDTQYF.

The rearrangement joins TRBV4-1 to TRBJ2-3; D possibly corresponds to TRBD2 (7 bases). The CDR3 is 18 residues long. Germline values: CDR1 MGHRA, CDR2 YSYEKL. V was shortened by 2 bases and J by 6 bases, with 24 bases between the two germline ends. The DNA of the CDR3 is TGCGCCAGCAGCCAATGGGGTCGGGCGGGGGCGCCATCCGATACGCAGTATTTT. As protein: CASSQWGRAGAPSDTQYF.

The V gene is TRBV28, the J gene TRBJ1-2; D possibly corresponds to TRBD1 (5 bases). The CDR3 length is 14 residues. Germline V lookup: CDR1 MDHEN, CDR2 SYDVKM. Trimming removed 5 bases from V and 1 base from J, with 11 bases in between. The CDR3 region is CASSPSGGNYGYTF. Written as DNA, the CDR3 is TGTGCCAGCAGTCCGAGCGGGGGTAACTATGGCTACACCTTC.

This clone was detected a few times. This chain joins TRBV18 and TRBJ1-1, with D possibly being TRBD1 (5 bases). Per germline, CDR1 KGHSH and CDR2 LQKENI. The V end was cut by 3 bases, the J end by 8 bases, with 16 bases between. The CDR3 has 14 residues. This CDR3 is CASSPGTAKSEAFF. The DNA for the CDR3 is TGTGCCAGCTCACCCGGGACCGCCAAGTCCGAAGCTTTCTTT.

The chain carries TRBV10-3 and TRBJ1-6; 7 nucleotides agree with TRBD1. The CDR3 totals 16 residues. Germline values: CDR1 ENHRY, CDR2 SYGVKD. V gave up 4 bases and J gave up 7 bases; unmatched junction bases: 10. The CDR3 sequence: CAISALSGTENSPLHF. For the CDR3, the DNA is TGTGCCATCAGTGCCCTTTCCGGGACAGAAAATTCACCCCTCCACTTT.

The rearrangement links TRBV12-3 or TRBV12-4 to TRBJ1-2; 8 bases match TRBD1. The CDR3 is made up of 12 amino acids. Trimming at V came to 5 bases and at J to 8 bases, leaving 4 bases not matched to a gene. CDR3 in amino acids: CASSRTGKGYTF. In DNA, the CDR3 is TGTGCCAGCAGTCGGACAGGGAAGGGCTACACCTTC.

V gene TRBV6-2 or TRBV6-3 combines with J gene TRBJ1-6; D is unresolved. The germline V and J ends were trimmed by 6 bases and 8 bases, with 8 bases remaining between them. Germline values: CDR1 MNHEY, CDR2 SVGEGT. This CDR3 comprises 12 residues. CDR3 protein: CASSGGYSPLHF. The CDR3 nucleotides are TGTGCCAGCAGCGGAGGGTATTCACCCCTCCACTTT.

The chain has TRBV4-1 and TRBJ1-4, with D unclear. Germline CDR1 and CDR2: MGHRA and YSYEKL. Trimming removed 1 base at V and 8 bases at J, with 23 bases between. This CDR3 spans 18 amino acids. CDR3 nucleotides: TGCGCCAGCAGCCAAGCGGCCACACTCAGTCCCATTGGGGAAAAACTGTTTTTT. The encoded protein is CASSQAATLSPIGEKLFF.

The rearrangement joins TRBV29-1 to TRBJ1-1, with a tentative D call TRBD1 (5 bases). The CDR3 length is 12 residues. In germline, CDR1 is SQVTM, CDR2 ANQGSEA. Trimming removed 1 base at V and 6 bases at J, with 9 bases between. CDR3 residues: CSVEAQTAEAFF. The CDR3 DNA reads TGCAGCGTTGAAGCCCAGACAGCTGAAGCTTTCTTT.

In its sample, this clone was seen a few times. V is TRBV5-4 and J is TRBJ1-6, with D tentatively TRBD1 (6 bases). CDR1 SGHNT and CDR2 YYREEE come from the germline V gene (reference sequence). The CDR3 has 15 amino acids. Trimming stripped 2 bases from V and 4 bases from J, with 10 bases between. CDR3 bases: TGTGCCAGCAGCTTAGGACAGATTTATAATTCACCCCTCCACTTT. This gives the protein CASSLGQIYNSPLHF.

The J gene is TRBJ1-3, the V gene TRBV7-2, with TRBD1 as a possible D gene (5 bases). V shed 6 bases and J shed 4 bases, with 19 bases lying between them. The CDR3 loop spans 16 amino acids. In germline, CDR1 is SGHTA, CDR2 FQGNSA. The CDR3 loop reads CASSFTGTPTGNTIYF. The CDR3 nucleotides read TGTGCCAGCAGTTTCACCGGGACCCCCACCGGAAACACCATATATTTT.

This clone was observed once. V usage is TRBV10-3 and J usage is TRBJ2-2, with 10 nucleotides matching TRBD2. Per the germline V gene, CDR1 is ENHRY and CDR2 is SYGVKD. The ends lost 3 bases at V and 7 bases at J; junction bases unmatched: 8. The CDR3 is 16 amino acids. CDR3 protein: CAISEEASGGYGELFF. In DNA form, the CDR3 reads TGTGCCATCAGTGAAGAGGCTAGCGGGGGTTACGGGGAGCTGTTTTTT.

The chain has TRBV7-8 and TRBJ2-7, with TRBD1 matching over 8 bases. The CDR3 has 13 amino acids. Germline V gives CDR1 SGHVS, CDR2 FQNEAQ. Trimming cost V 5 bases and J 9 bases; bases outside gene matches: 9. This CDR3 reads CASSRGTGEMQYF. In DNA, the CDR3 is TGTGCCAGCAGCAGAGGGACAGGTGAGATGCAGTACTTC.

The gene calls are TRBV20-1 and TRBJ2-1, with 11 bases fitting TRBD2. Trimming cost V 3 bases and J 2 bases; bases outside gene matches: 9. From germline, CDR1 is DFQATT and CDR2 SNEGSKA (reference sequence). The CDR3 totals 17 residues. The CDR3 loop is CSASPFSGGAPYNEQFF. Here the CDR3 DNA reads TGCAGTGCTAGTCCCTTTAGCGGGGGGGCCCCCTACAATGAGCAGTTCTTC.

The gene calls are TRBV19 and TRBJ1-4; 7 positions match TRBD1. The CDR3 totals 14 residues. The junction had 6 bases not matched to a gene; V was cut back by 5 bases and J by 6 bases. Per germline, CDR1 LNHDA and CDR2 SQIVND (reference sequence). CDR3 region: CASSSGQRDEKLFF. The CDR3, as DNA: TGTGCCAGTAGTTCGGGACAGAGAGATGAAAAACTGTTTTTT.

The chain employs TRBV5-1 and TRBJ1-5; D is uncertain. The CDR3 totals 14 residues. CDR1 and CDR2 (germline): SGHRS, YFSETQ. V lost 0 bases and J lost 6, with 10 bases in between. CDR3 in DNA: TGCGCCAGCAGCTTGGAGGGATTGAGTCAGCCCCAGCATTTT. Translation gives CASSLEGLSQPQHF.